This TCR beta chain was obtained from a study of T cell responses to AZD1222 COVID-19 vaccine. Findings and limits, study-wide: Spike-specific TCRs gained breadth and depth after people received two AZD1222 doses.

Germline loops: CDR1 MNHNS, CDR2 SASEGT. The CDR3 spans 14 residues. V was cut by 1 base and J by 6 bases, with 9 bases left in between. Only in-frame clones appear in the TCRdb table, and some are missing; sequencing was by immunoSEQ multiplex PCR. The sample records 85,000 to 90,000 clones, less than 90% being singletons. A remark on this clone: Its specificity is unknown.

Sequenced here: peripheral blood, sampled 28 days after the second AZD1222 dose. This chain connects TRBV6-1 to TRBJ2-2; a possible D gene is TRBD1 (5 bases). This TCR came from an adult who received the AZD1222 COVID-19 vaccine. CDR3 sequence reads: CASSEDGRAGELFF. CDR3 nucleotide sequence: TGTGCCAGCAGTGAAGACGGCAGGGCCGGGGAGCTGTTTTTT.